The clone carrying this T cell receptor beta chain appeared a few times. The entry originates in a study of response to subunit inactivated influenza vaccine. TCRdb itself ran the RT-PCR reads through MiXCR, one entry per CDR3 protein. The data hold about 570,000 distinct CDR3 sequences, with approximately 10% observed a single time. The CDR3 totals 12 residues. The V end was cut by 6 bases, the J end by 9 bases, with 12 bases between. Germline lookup yields CDR1 MNHNY and CDR2 SVGAGI (reference sequence). These data were also reused for a study on T cells expressing NK-cell markers. That work adds: A 5'RACE template switching approach incorporating UMIs was used to make TCR beta cDNA. TCR beta repertoires came from sorted CD3+CD56+NKG2C+, CD3+CD56+NKG2C- and CD3+CD56-NKG2C+ T cells.

The clonotype comes from a man aged 45-65 years who received an inactivated influenza vaccine. The chain recombines TRBV6-6 with TRBJ1-5, with D uncertain. This specimen consisted of PBMCs from blood, obtained on the day of vaccination. The CDR3 here is CASSNFAGPQHF. As DNA, the CDR3 is TGTGCCAGCAGCAATTTCGCCGGGCCCCAGCATTTT.